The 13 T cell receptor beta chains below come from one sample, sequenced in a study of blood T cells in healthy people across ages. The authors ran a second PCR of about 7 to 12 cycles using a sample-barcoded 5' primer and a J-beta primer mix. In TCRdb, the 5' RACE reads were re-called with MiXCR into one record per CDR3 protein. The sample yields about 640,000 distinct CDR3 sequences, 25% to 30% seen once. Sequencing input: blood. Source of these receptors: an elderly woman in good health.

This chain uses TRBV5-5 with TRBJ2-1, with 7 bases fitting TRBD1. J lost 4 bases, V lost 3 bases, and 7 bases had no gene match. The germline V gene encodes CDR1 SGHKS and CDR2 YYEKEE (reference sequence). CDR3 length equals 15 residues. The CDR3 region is CASSSGTEAYNEQFF. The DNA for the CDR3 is TGTGCCAGCAGCTCCGGGACAGAAGCTTACAATGAGCAGTTCTTC.

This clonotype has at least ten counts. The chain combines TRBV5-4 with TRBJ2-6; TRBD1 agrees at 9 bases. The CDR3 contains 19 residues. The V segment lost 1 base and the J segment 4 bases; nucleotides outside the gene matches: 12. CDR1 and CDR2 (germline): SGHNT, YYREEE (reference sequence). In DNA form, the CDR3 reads TGTGCCAGCAGCTTGCCCCCCCGGGACAGGGTCCTCGGGGCCAACGTCCTGACTTTC. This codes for CASSLPPRDRVLGANVLTF.

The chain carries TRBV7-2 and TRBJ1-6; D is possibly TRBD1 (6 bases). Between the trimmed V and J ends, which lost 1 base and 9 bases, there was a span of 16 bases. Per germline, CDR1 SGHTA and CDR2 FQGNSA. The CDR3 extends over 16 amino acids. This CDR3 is CASSLGAQGWGSPLHF. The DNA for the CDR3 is TGTGCCAGCAGCTTAGGTGCACAGGGTTGGGGTTCACCCCTCCACTTT.

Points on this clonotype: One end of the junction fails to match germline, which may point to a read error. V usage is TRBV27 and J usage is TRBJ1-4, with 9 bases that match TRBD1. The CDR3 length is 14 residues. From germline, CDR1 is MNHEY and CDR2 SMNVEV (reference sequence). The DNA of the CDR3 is TGTGCCAGCAAAAGGACAGGGGCTAATGAAAAACGGTTTTTT. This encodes CASKRTGANEKRFF.

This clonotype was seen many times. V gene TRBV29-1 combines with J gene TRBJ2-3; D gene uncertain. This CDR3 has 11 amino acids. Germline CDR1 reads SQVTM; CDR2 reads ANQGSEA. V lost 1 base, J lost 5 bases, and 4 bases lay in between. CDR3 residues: CSVEGGDTQYF. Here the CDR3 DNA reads TGCAGCGTTGAAGGGGGAGATACGCAGTATTTT.

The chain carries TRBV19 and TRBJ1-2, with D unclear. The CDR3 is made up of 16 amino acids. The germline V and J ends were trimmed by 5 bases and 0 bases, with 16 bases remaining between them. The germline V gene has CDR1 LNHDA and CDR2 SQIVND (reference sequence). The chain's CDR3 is CASSPGEGRPNYGYTF. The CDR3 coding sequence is TGTGCCAGTAGTCCAGGTGAAGGACGCCCTAACTATGGCTACACCTTC.

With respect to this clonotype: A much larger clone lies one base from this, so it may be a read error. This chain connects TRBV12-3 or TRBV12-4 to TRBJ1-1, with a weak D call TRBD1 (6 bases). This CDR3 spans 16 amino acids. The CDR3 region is CASSFQTGSGNAEAFF. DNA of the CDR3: TGTGCCAGCAGTTTCCAAACAGGGTCGGGGAACGCTGAAGCTTTCTTT.

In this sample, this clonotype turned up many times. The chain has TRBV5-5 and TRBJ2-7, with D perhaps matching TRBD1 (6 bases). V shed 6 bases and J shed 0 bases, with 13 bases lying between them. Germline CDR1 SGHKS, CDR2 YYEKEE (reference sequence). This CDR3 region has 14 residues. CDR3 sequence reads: CASNPGDISYEQYF. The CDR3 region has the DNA TGTGCCAGCAACCCTGGGGACATCTCCTACGAGCAGTACTTC.

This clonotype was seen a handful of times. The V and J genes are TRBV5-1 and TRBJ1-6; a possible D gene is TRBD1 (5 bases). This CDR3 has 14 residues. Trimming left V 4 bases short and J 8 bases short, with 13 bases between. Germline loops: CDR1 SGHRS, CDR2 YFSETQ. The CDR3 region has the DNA TGCGCCAGCAGCCTCGGGACGGTCGATTCACCCCTCCACTTT. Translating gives CASSLGTVDSPLHF.

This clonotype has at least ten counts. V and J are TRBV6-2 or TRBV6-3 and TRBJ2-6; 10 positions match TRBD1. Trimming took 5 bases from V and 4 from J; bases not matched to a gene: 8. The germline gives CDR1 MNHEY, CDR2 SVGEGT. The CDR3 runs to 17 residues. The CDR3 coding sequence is TGTGCCAGCAGTGCCTGGGACAGGGGCTTCGGGGCCAACGTCCTGACTTTC. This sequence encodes CASSAWDRGFGANVLTF.

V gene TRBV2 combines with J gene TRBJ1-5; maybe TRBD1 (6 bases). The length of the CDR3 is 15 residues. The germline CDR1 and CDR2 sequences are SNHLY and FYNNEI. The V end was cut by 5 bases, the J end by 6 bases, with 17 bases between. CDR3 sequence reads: CASSTGQSSFQPQHF. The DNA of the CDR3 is TGTGCCAGCAGTACCGGACAGTCTTCTTTTCAGCCCCAGCATTTT.

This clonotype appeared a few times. CDR3 nucleotides: TGTGCCAGCAGAGATGGCACTAAAATGAACACTGAAGCTTTCTTT. Its protein is CASRDGTKMNTEAFF. The chain is built from TRBV28 and TRBJ1-1; no firm D call. Germline V gene sequence: CDR1 MDHEN, CDR2 SYDVKM. V dropped 6 bases and J dropped 0 bases, with 14 bases sitting between them. The CDR3 consists of 15 residues.

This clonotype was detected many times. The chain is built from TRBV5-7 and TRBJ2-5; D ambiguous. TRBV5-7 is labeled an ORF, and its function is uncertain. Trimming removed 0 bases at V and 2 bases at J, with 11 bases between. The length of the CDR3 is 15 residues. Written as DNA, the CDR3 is TGTGCCAGCAGCTTGGAAGGTCGGCATCAAGAGACCCAGTACTTC. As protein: CASSLEGRHQETQYF.